One sample yielded the 24 T cell receptor beta chains listed below, sequenced in a study of T cell clonality in common variable immunodeficiency. Their target antigens are unknown. Study results and caveats: In common variable immunodeficiency, TCR beta chains reportedly carried fewer deletions and N-nucleotide insertions.

TCRdb's copy holds only in-frame clones and misses some; the assay was immunoSEQ multiplex PCR. This sample comprises 25,000 to 30,000 clones, none seen once only. Input material: peripheral blood mononuclear cells. The receptors stem from a human donor with common variable immunodeficiency.

Notes on this clone: The missing CDR3 end, 3 residues past where the read stops, is filled in from the germline J gene. The chain links TRBV7-2 to TRBJ1-2; weak D call: TRBD1 (6 bases). The CDR3 is 15 residues long. From germline, CDR1 is SGHTA and CDR2 FQGNSA. Trimming removed 2 bases from V and 5 bases from J, with 15 bases in between. The CDR3: CASSLSLSGAYGYTF. The CDR3 bases that were read are TGTGCCAGCAGCTTATCCCTTTCAGGGGCATATGGC.

This clone was picked up a small number of times. The read comes to an end 3 residues before the CDR3 does, leaving the germline J gene to fill in the end. The rearrangement links TRBV18 to TRBJ1-1; 10 bases agree with TRBD1. In germline, CDR1 is KGHSH, CDR2 LQKENI. The CDR3 consists of 14 residues. J gave up 4 bases and V 6 bases, and 5 bases lay outside the gene matches. CDR3 protein: CASSTRDRGTEAFF. The part of the CDR3 DNA that was read is TGTGCCAGCTCTACCCGGGACAGGGGCACTGAA.

With regard to this clone: The CDR3 is cut off 3 residues early in the read; its end comes from the germline J gene. J is TRBJ2-3 and V is TRBV7-6; 12 positions match TRBD2. V was pared by 5 bases and J by 2 bases, with 5 bases of the junction left unmatched. This CDR3 has 16 amino acids. Germline CDR1 reads SGHVS; CDR2 reads FNYEAQ. The CDR3 is CASSPTSGGFTDTQYF. The CDR3 DNA, read in part, is TGTGCCAGCAGCCCCACTAGCGGGGGGTTCACAGATACG.

This clone was seen many times. The read falls 3 residues short of the CDR3 end, and the missing part is taken from the germline J gene. The V call is TRBV20-1, the J call TRBJ2-5; a weak D match, TRBD1 (5 bases). The CDR3 spans 14 residues. Between the trimmed V and J ends, which lost 0 bases and 0 bases, there was a span of 8 bases. Looked up from germline, CDR1 is DFQATT and CDR2 is SNEGSKA (reference sequence). The CDR3 DNA, read in part, is TGCAGTGCTAGAGAAGGACAATACCAAGAGACC. Translated, it gives CSAREGQYQET. The CDR3 reads in full as CSAREGQYQETQYF.

As for this clone: The sequence runs out 3 residues before the end of the CDR3; the remainder is reconstructed from the germline J gene. The chain combines TRBV7-2 with TRBJ2-7, with 7 bases that match TRBD1. Germline assignment: CDR1 SGHTA and CDR2 FQGNSA. The junction had 4 bases not matched to a gene; V was cut back by 3 bases and J by 2 bases. CDR3 length: 14 amino acids. CDR3 residues: CASSFPGTAYEQYF. The part of the CDR3 DNA that was read is TGTGCCAGCAGCTTCCCCGGGACAGCCTACGAG.

Details on this clone: The read comes to an end 3 residues before the CDR3 does, leaving the germline J gene to fill in the end. V is TRBV19 and J is TRBJ2-1, with 12 bases fitting TRBD1. Trimming at V came to 5 bases and at J to 7 bases, leaving 12 bases not matched to a gene. The CDR3 sequence is 17 residues long. Germline V gene lookup returns CDR1 LNHDA and CDR2 SQIVND (reference sequence). CDR3 bases read: TGTGCCAGTAGTGGCCGGGGGGGGGACAGGGGGCTGAATGAG. It codes for CASSGRGGDRGLNE. The whole CDR3 region reads CASSGRGGDRGLNEQFF.

This clone was seen many times. The read ends 3 residues early relative to the CDR3; the germline J gene fills the gap. V is TRBV15 and J is TRBJ1-1; tentatively, D is TRBD1 (6 bases). Germline assignment: CDR1 LNHNV and CDR2 YYDKDF (reference sequence). The germline V and J ends were trimmed by 5 bases and 1 base, with 11 bases remaining between them. There are 14 residues in the CDR3. The CDR3 bases that were read are TGTGCCACCAGCGCTTGGGGACAGAACACTGAA. It translates to CATSAWGQNTE. In full, the CDR3 is CATSAWGQNTEAFF.

This clone was counted many times. The sequenced part of the CDR3 DNA is TGTGCCAGCAGTGACTCCCGAGGTACTTCCAATAAGGACAGGGATGGCAATCAGCCC. Translated, it gives CASSDSRGTSNKDRDGNQP. The full CDR3 is CASSDSRGTSNKDRDGNQPQHF. V gene TRBV6-4 combines with J gene TRBJ1-5, with TRBD1 matching 8 bases. The read terminates 3 residues before the CDR3 end, so the remaining end is supplied by the germline J gene. CDR1 and CDR2 (germline): MRHNA, SNTAGT. The V segment lost 0 bases and the J segment 2 bases; nucleotides outside the gene matches: 21. The CDR3 covers 22 residues.

The sample holds a few counts of this clone. The DNA ends 3 residues before the CDR3 does, and the rest of the CDR3 is filled in from the germline J gene. The chain recombines TRBV7-6 with TRBJ2-7; 11 bases fit TRBD1. In germline, CDR1 is SGHVS, CDR2 FNYEAQ. The ends lost 4 bases at V and 4 bases at J; junction bases unmatched: 3. The CDR3 runs 14 residues. CDR3 protein: CASSSDRGLYEQYF. The DNA read from the CDR3 is TGTGCCAGCAGCTCGGACAGGGGGCTATACGAG.

This clone has a count of ten or more. The read is 3 residues too short to cover the CDR3 end, so that end is filled in from the germline J gene. The chain links TRBV7-9 to TRBJ2-7; 10 bases match TRBD2. There are 15 residues in the CDR3. Looked up from germline, CDR1 is SEHNR and CDR2 is FQNEAQ (reference sequence). With 5 bases clipped from V and 1 base from J, the junction kept 5 bases outside the gene matches. CDR3 bases read: TGTGCCAGCAGCCCTTTTAGCGGGGGGTCCTACGAG. It specifies CASSPFSGGSYE. The complete CDR3 sequence is CASSPFSGGSYEQYF.

At least ten counts were recorded for this clone. Coverage ceases 3 residues before the CDR3 finishes, and the germline J gene fills in the end. Other DNA sequences in this specimen translate into the identical CDR3. V and J are TRBV7-3 and TRBJ2-3; 9 bases are a match to TRBD2. The CDR3 is 14 residues long. Germline trimming cut 1 base from V and 4 bases from J; bases unmatched to any gene: 0. Germline V CDR1 and CDR2: SGHTA, FQGTGA. Partial CDR3 DNA: TGTGCCAGCAGCTTAAGCGGGGGGGCAGATACG. Its translation: CASSLSGGADT. From start to end, the CDR3 is CASSLSGGADTQYF.

On this clone: The observed sequence ends 3 residues before the CDR3 terminus, with the missing tail filled in from the germline J gene. This sequence joins TRBV19 and TRBJ1-1; a possible D gene is TRBD1 (5 bases). Trimming took off 2 bases at V and 5 bases at J, with 12 bases between the two ends. The germline V gene has CDR1 LNHDA and CDR2 SQIVND (reference sequence). CDR3 size: 14 residues. The part of the CDR3 DNA that was read is TGTGCCAGTAGTATAACAGGACGGGGGACTGAA. Its translation: CASSITGRGTE. The whole CDR3 sequence reads CASSITGRGTEAFF.

This clone occurred a few times. Read coverage stops 3 residues before the CDR3 terminus; the germline J gene supplies the remainder. The chain combines TRBV19 with TRBJ1-1; 11 bases are a match to TRBD1. Germline V lookup: CDR1 LNHDA, CDR2 SQIVND (reference sequence). There are 15 residues in the CDR3. J was trimmed by 7 bases and V by 4 bases; bases with no gene match: 8. The CDR3 protein is CASSTSGTGGDEAFF. CDR3 bases read: TGTGCCAGTAGTACTTCCGGGACAGGGGGGGATGAA.

CDR3 DNA, as far as it was read: TGTGCCAGCAGTGAACCCCGGCAGGGCCCTTCTTGGTACAATGAG. Protein product: CASSEPRQGPSWYNE. The entire CDR3 protein reads CASSEPRQGPSWYNEQFF. V usage is TRBV6-1 and J usage is TRBJ2-1; tentatively, D is TRBD1 (5 bases). Coverage ceases 3 residues before the CDR3 finishes, and the germline J gene fills in the end. The germline V gene has CDR1 MNHNS and CDR2 SASEGT. The CDR3 is made up of 18 amino acids. Trimming stripped 2 bases from V and 4 bases from J, with 21 bases between.

There are a few counts of this clone. The read is 3 residues too short to cover the CDR3 end, so that end is filled in from the germline J gene. V gene TRBV18 combines with J gene TRBJ2-1; D unresolved. The V end was cut by 3 bases, the J end by 0 bases, with 9 bases between. Germline V gene lookup returns CDR1 KGHSH and CDR2 LQKENI. The CDR3 is made up of 15 amino acids. CDR3 sequence reads: CASSPLTGSYNEQFF. The DNA read from the CDR3 is TGTGCCAGCTCACCTTTAACTGGCTCCTACAATGAG.

This clone was seen more than once but under ten times. The DNA ends 3 residues before the CDR3 does, and the rest of the CDR3 is filled in from the germline J gene. V gene TRBV7-7 combines with J gene TRBJ2-2, with TRBD1 as a possible D gene (6 bases). The CDR3 has 17 amino acids. Germline-derived CDR1 and CDR2 are SSHAT and FNYEAQ (reference sequence). V was cut by 1 base and J by 0 bases, with 12 bases left in between. CDR3 bases read: TGTGCCAGCAGCTTAGGATATGGGGGCGCGAACACCGGGGAG. This encodes CASSLGYGGANTGE. The complete CDR3 reads CASSLGYGGANTGELFF.

Incomplete CDR3 DNA: TGTGCCAGCAGCCCTCGGACGGCCCAGGGCGGGGAG. It translates to CASSPRTAQGGE. The entire CDR3 protein is CASSPRTAQGGELFF. The rearrangement joins TRBV7-2 to TRBJ2-2; tentative D call: TRBD1 (5 bases). The read comes to an end 3 residues before the CDR3 does, leaving the germline J gene to fill in the end. This CDR3 has 15 residues. Germline V gene sequence: CDR1 SGHTA, CDR2 FQGNSA. V lost 5 bases and J lost 7, with 17 bases in between.

The sample holds many counts of this clone. The read stops 3 residues short of the end of the CDR3; the missing end is completed from the germline J gene. The chain combines TRBV19 with TRBJ2-1; D is undetermined. This CDR3 region has 13 residues. Trimming removed 0 bases at V and 3 bases at J, with 3 bases between. Germline V lookup: CDR1 LNHDA, CDR2 SQIVND (reference sequence). The covered CDR3 bases are TGTGCCAGTAGTATAGACCGCTACAATGAG. Encoded protein: CASSIDRYNE. The whole CDR3 sequence is CASSIDRYNEQFF.

As for this clone: The read gets to within 3 residues of the CDR3 end, and the germline J gene fills in the rest. This chain connects TRBV7-7 to TRBJ2-5, with no clear D. The CDR3 consists of 14 residues. Trimming took off 5 bases at V and 5 bases at J, with 15 bases between the two ends. The germline CDR1 and CDR2 sequences are SSHAT and FNYEAQ (reference sequence). CDR3 bases read: TGTGCCAGCAGCCGAGACTCCTCATATGAGACC. It specifies CASSRDSSYET. The CDR3 as a whole reads CASSRDSSYETQYF.

This clone has only a few counts. The read stops 3 residues short of the end of the CDR3; the missing end is completed from the germline J gene. The genes are TRBV18 and TRBJ1-4, with a possible D match to TRBD1 (5 bases). The CDR3 extends over 17 amino acids. Deletions cut 2 bases from V and 0 bases from J, with 13 bases between. Germline V CDR1 and CDR2: KGHSH, LQKENI. The part of the CDR3 DNA that was read is TGTGCCAGCTCACCAAGGCATGGGGCGACAACTAATGAAAAA. Protein: CASSPRHGATTNEK. The full CDR3 protein reads CASSPRHGATTNEKLFF. Supplemented by reference TRBV18 and TRBJ1-4, the full variable domain reads NAGVMQNPRHLVRRRGQEARLRCSPMKGHSHVYWYRQLPEEGLKFMVYLQKENIIDESGMPKERFSAEFPKEGPSILRIQQVVRGDSAAYFCASSPRHGATTNEKLFFGSGTQLSVL.

A note on this clone: The CDR3 extends 3 residues past the end of the read, so its final part is completed from the germline J gene. The chain combines TRBV2 with TRBJ1-5; a weak D match, TRBD1 (5 bases). The V end lost 3 bases, the J end lost 2 bases, and 11 bases lay between the germline ends. There are 15 residues in the CDR3. Germline V CDR1 and CDR2: SNHLY, FYNNEI. The CDR3 here is CASSEGGVGNQPQHF. The covered CDR3 bases are TGTGCCAGCAGTGAGGGAGGGGTAGGCAATCAGCCC.

This clone was seen more than once but under ten times. The CDR3 goes on 3 residues after the read ends, and that part is filled in from the germline J gene. V is TRBV7-9 and J is TRBJ2-1; weak D call: TRBD2 (7 bases). The V end was cut by 7 bases, the J end by 7 bases, with 14 bases between. The CDR3 loop spans 13 amino acids. Per the germline V gene, CDR1 is SEHNR and CDR2 is FQNEAQ (reference sequence). The sequenced part of the CDR3 DNA is TGTGCCAGCAAGGGGGGGGGCGGAAATGAG. Its protein product is CASKGGGGNE. The CDR3 as a whole reads CASKGGGGNEQFF.

The sample holds a few counts of this clone. The read ends 3 residues shy of where the CDR3 ends; the end is completed using the germline J gene. The rearrangement links TRBV19 to TRBJ2-5; D is unclear. V dropped 3 bases and J dropped 5 bases, with 10 bases sitting between them. Germline CDR1 and CDR2: LNHDA and SQIVND (reference sequence). CDR3 size: 13 residues. The CDR3 here is CASSIFLFETQYF. The part of the CDR3 DNA that was read is TGTGCCAGTAGTATCTTCTTATTTGAGACC.

This clone has ten or more counts. The read ends 3 residues early relative to the CDR3; the germline J gene fills the gap. The rearrangement links TRBV18 to TRBJ2-1; possible D gene TRBD1, 5 bases. Germline CDR1 reads KGHSH; CDR2 reads LQKENI. The CDR3 length is 14 residues. The V end was cut by 3 bases, the J end by 5 bases, with 11 bases between. The CDR3 here is CASSPSRQNNEQFF. Incomplete CDR3 DNA: TGTGCCAGCTCACCTAGCCGACAGAACAATGAG.